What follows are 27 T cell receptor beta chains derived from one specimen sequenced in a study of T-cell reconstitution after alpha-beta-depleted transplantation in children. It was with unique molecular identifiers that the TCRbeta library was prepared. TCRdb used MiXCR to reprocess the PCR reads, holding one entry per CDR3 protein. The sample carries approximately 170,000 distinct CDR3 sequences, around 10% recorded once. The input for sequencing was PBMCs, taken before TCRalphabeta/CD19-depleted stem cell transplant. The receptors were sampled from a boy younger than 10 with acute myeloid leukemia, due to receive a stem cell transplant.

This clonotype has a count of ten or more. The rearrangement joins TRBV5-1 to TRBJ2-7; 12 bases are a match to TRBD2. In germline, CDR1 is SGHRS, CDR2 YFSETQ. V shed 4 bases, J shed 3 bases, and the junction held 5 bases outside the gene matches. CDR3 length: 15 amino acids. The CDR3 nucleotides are TGCGCCAGCAGCCCGTGGACTAGCGGGAACTACGAGCAGTACTTC. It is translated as CASSPWTSGNYEQYF.

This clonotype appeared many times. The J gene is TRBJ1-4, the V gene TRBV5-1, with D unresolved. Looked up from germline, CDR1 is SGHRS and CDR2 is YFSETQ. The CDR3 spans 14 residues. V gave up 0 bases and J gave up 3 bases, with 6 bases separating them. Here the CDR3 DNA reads TGCGCCAGCAGCTTGGGTGTACCTAATGAAAAACTGTTTTTT. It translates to CASSLGVPNEKLFF.

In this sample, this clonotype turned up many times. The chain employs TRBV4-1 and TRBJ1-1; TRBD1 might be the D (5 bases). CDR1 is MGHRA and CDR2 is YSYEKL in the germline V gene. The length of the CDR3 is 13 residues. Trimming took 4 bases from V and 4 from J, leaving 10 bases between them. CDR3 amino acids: CASSPGVATEAFF. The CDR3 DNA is TGCGCCAGCAGCCCGGGGGTGGCCACTGAAGCTTTCTTT.

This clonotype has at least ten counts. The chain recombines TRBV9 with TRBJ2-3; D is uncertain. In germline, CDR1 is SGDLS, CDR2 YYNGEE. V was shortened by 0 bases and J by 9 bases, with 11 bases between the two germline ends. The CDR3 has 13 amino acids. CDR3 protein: CASSVESRVTQYF. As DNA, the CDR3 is TGTGCCAGCAGCGTAGAGAGTCGGGTGACGCAGTATTTT. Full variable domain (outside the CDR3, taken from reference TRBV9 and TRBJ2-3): DSGVTQTPKHLITATGQRVTLRCSPRSGDLSVYWYQQSLDQGLQFLIQYYNGEERAKGNILERFSAQQFPDLHSELNLSSLELGDSALYFCASSVESRVTQYFGPGTRLTVL.

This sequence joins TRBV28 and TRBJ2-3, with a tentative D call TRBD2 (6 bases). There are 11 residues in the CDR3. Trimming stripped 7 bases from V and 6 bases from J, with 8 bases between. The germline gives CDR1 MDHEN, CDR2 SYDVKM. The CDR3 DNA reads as TGTGCCAGCACGGGGGTCGATACGCAGTATTTT. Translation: CASTGVDTQYF.

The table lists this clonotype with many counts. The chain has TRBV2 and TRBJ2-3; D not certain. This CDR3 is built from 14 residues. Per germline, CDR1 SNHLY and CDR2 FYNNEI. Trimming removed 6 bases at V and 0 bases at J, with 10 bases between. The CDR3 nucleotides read TGTGCCAGCAGCTATCTACCTAGCACAGATACGCAGTATTTT. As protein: CASSYLPSTDTQYF.

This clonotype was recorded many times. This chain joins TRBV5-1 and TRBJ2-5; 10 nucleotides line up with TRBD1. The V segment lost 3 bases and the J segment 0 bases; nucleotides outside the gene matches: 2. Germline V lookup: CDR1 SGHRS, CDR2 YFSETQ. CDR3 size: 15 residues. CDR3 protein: CASSSGQGYQETQYF. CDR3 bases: TGCGCCAGCAGCTCGGGACAGGGGTACCAAGAGACCCAGTACTTC.

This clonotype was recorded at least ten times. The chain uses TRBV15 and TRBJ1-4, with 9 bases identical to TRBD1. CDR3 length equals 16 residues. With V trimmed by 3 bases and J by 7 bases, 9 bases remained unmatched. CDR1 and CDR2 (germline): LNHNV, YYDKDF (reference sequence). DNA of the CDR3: TGTGCCACCAGCAGTGGATTCGGACAGGGGCGTGAAAAACTGTTTTTT. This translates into CATSSGFGQGREKLFF.

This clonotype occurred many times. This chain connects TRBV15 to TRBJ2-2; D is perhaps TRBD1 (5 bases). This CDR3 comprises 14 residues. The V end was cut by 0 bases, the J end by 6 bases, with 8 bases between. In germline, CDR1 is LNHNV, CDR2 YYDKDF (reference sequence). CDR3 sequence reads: CATSRDREAGELFF. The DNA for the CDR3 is TGTGCCACCAGCAGAGACAGGGAAGCCGGGGAGCTGTTTTTT.

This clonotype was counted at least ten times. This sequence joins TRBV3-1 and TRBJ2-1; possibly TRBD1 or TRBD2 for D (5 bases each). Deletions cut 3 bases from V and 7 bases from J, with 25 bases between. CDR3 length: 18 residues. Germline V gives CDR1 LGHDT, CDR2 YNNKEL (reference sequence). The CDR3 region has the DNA TGTGCCAGCAGCCACCATCCGGGGAGCCGGGACCGACCAAATGAGCAGTTCTTC. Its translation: CASSHHPGSRDRPNEQFF.

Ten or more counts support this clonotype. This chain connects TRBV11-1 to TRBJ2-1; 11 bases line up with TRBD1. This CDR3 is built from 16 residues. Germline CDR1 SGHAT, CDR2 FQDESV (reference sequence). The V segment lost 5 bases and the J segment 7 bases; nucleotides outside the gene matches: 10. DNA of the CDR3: TGTGCCAGCAGCCATGAAAGGACAGGGGGCAAGAATGAGCAGTTCTTC. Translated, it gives CASSHERTGGKNEQFF.

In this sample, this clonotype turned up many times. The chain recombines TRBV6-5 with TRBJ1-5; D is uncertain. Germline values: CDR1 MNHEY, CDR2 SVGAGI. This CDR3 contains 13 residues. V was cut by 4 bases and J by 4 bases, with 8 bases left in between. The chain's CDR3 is CASSLARNQPQHF. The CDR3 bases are TGTGCCAGCAGTTTGGCCCGAAATCAGCCCCAGCATTTT.

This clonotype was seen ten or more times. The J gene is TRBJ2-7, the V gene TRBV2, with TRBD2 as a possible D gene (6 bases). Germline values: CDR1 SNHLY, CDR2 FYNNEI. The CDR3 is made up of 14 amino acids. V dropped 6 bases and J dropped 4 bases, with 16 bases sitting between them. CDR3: CASRHPGVSYEQYF. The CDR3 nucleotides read TGTGCCAGCAGACATCCGGGAGTCTCGTACGAGCAGTACTTC.

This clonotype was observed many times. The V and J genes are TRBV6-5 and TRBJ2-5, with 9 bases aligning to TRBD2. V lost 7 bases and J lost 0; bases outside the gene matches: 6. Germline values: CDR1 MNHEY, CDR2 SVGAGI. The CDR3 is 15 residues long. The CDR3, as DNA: TGTGCCAGCAAGCGGGGGGCGGGGTACCAAGAGACCCAGTACTTC. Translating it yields CASKRGAGYQETQYF.

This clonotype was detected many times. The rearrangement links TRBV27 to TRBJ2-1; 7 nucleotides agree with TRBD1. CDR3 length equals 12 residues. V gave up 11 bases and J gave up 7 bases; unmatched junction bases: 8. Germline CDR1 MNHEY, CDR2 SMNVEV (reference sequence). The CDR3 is CAVLTGVNEQFF. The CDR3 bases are TGTGCCGTACTAACAGGGGTTAATGAGCAGTTCTTC.

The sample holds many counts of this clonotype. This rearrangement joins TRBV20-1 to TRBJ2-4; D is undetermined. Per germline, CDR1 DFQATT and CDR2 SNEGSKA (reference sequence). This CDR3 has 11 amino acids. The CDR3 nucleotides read TGCAGCCTAGTAGCCAAAAACATTCAGTACTTC. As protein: CSLVAKNIQYF.

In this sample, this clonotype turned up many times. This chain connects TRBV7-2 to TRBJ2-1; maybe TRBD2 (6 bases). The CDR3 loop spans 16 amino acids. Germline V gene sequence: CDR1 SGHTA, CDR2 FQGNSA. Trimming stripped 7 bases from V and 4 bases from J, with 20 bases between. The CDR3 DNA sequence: TGTGCCAGCACCCTACTTTGGCTAGCGAGTTACAATGAGCAGTTCTTC. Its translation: CASTLLWLASYNEQFF.

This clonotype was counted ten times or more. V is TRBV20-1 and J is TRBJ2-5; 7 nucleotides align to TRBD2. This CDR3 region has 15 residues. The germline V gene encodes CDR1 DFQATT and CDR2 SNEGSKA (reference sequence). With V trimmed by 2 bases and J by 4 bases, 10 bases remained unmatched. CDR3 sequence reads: CSARSRTRPAETQYF. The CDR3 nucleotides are TGCAGTGCTAGATCTAGGACTAGGCCAGCAGAGACCCAGTACTTC.

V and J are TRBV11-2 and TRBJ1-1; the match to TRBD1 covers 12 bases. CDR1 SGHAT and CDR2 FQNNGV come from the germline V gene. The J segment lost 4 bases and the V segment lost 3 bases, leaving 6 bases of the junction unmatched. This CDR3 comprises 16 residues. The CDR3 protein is CASSLGQGARSTEAFF. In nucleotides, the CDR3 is TGTGCCAGCAGCTTGGGACAGGGGGCGAGAAGCACTGAAGCTTTCTTT.

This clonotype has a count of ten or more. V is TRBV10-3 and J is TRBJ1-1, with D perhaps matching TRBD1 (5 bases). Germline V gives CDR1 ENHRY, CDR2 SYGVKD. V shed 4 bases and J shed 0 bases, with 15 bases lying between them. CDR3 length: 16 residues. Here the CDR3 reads CAISANDSLMNTEAFF. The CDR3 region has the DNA TGTGCCATCAGTGCTAATGACAGTCTAATGAACACTGAAGCTTTCTTT.

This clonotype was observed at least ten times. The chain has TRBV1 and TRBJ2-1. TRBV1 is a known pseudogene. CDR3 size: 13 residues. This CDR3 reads CTSSHSSYNEQFF. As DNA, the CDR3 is TGCACCAGCAGCCACAGCTCCTACAATGAGCAGTTCTTC.

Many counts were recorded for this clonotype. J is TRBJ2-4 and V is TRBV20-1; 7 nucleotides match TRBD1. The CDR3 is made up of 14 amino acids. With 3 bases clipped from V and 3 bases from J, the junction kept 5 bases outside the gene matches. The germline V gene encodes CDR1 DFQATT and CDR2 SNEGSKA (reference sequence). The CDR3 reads CSASKRGLKNIQYF. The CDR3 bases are TGCAGTGCTAGTAAGAGGGGGCTCAAAAACATTCAGTACTTC.

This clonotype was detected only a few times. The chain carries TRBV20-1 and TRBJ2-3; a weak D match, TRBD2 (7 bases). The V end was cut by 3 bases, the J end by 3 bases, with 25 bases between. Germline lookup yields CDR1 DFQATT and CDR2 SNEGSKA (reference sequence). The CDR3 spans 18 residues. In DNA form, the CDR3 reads TGCAGTGCTAGGTTGGCGGGGGCCGGGGGCCCACATACAGATACGCAGTATTTT. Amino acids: CSARLAGAGGPHTDTQYF.

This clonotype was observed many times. The CDR3 protein is CASRPRLAGDKDEQFF. CDR3 nucleotide sequence: TGTGCCAGCAGGCCCCGACTAGCGGGAGATAAGGATGAGCAGTTCTTC. V gene TRBV28 combines with J gene TRBJ2-1, with TRBD2 matching 12 bases. V gave up 6 bases and J gave up 8 bases; unmatched junction bases: 11. Germline lookup yields CDR1 MDHEN and CDR2 SYDVKM. The CDR3 extends over 16 amino acids.

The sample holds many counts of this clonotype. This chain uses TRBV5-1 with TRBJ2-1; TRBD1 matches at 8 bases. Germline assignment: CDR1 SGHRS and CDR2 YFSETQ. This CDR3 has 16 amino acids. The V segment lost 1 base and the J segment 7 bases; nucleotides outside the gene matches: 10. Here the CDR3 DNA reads TGCGCCAGCAGCTTGTGGGGTGGACAGGGTATTAATGAGCAGTTCTTC. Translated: CASSLWGGQGINEQFF. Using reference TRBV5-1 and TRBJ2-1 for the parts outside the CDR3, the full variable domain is KAGVTQTPRYLIKTRGQQVTLSCSPISGHRSVSWYQQTPGQGLQFLFEYFSETQRNKGNFPGRFSGRQFSNSRSEMNVSTLELGDSALYLCASSLWGGQGINEQFFGPGTRLTVL.

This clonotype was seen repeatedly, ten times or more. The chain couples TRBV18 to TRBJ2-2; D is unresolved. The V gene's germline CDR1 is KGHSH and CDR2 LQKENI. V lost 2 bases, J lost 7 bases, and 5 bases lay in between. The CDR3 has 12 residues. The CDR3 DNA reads TGTGCCAGCTCACCAAGTGTCGGGGAGCTGTTTTTT. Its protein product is CASSPSVGELFF.

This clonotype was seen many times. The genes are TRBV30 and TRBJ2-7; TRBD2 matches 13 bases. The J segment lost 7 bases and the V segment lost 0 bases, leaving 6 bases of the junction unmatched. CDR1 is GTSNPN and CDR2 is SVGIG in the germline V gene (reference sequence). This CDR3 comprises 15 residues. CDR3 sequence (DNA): TGTGCCTGGAGTGTACAACTAGCGGGAGGGCCTGAGCAGTACTTC. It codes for CAWSVQLAGGPEQYF.